These 4 T cell receptor beta chains came from one sample sequenced in a study of high-grade serous ovarian cancer treatment subgroups. Tumor samples were taken before definitive surgery or chemotherapy. The method was immunoSEQ multiplex PCR; TCRdb's version includes in-frame clones alone and lacks a portion of them. The sample has nearly 15,000 clones, 85% to 90% seen once; the top ten hold 5% to 7%. The sequencing input was tumor tissue. Receptors were obtained from a human donor with high-grade serous ovarian cancer.

This clone was detected a few times. The chain combines TRBV6-1 with TRBJ2-2; possible D gene TRBD2, 6 bases. The CDR3 spans 14 residues. The germline gives CDR1 MNHNS, CDR2 SASEGT. The V end was cut by 1 base, the J end by 3 bases, with 6 bases between. The CDR3 is CASSEGLDTGELFF. DNA for the CDR3: TGTGCCAGCAGTGAAGGACTAGACACCGGGGAGCTGTTTTTT.

The chain recombines TRBV18 with TRBJ2-7; D remains unclear. From germline, CDR1 is KGHSH and CDR2 LQKENI. V lost 2 bases, J lost 13 bases, and 18 bases lay in between. The CDR3 is made up of 13 amino acids. CDR3 protein: CASSPVSGRPDYF. CDR3 bases: TGTGCCAGCTCACCAGTTTCGGGCAGGCCTGACTACTTC. Together with reference TRBV18 and TRBJ2-7, the CDR3 gives the full variable domain: NAGVMQNPRHLVRRRGQEARLRCSPMKGHSHVYWYRQLPEEGLKFMVYLQKENIIDESGMPKERFSAEFPKEGPSILRIQQVVRGDSAAYFCASSPVSGRPDYFGPGTRLTVT.

This chain joins TRBV2 and TRBJ2-3, with 10 positions matching TRBD2. The CDR3 sequence is 15 residues long. Germline assignment: CDR1 SNHLY and CDR2 FYNNEI. Trimming cost V 6 bases and J 10 bases; bases outside gene matches: 13. CDR3 in amino acids: CASRHTSGDRVPQYF. The CDR3 DNA is TGTGCCAGCAGACATACTAGCGGGGATAGAGTTCCGCAGTATTTT.

The chain uses TRBV6-1 and TRBJ2-1; 11 bases map to TRBD1. Looked up from germline, CDR1 is MNHNS and CDR2 is SASEGT. There are 17 residues in the CDR3. Trimming took 3 bases from V and 7 from J; bases not matched to a gene: 11. The CDR3 loop reads CASSETSRGQGANEQFF. The CDR3 DNA is TGTGCCAGCAGTGAGACCTCACGTGGACAGGGGGCTAATGAGCAGTTCTTC.